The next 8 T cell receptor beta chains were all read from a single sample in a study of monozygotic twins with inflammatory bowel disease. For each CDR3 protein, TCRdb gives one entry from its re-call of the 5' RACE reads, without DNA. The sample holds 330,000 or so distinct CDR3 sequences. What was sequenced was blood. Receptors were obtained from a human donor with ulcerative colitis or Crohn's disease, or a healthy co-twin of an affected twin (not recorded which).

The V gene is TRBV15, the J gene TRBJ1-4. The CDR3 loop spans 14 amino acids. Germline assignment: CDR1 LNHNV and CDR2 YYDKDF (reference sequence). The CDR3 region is CATSRGGFGEKLFF. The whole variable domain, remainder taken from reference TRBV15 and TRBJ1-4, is DAMVIQNPRYQVTQFGKPVTLSCSQTLNHNVMYWYQQKSSQAPKLLFHYYDKDFNNEADTPDNFQSRRPNTSFCFLDIRSPGLGDTAMYLCATSRGGFGEKLFFGSGTQLSVL.

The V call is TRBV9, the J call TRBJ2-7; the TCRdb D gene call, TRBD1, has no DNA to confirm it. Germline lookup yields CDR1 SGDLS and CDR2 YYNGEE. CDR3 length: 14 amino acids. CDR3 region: CASSQDRGAGEQYF. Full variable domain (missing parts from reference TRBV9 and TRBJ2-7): DSGVTQTPKHLITATGQRVTLRCSPRSGDLSVYWYQQSLDQGLQFLIQYYNGEERAKGNILERFSAQQFPDLHSELNLSSLELGDSALYFCASSQDRGAGEQYFGPGTRLTVT.

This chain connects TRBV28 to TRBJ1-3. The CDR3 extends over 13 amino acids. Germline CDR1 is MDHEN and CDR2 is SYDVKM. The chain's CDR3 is CASGENSGNTIYF. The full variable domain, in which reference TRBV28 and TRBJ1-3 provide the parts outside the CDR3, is DVKVTQSSRYLVKRTGEKVFLECVQDMDHENMFWYRQDPGLGLRLIYFSYDVKMKEKGDIPEGYSVSREKKERFSLILESASTNQTSMYLCASGENSGNTIYFGEGSWLTVV.

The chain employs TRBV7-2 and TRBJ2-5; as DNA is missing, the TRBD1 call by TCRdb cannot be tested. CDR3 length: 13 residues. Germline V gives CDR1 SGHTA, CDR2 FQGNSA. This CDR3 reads CASSLAGTETQYF.

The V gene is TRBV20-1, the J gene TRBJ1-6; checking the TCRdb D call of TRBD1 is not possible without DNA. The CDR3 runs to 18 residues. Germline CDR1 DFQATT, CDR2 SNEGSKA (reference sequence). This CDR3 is CSARGATGQPNLDSPLHF.

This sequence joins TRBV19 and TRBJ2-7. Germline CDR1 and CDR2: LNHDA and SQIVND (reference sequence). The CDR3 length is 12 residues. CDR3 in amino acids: CASSSASWEQYF.

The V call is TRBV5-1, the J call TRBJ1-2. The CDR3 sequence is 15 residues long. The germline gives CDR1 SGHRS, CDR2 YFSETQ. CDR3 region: CASSGFGTSVPGYTF. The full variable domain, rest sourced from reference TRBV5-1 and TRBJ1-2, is KAGVTQTPRYLIKTRGQQVTLSCSPISGHRSVSWYQQTPGQGLQFLFEYFSETQRNKGNFPGRFSGRQFSNSRSEMNVSTLELGDSALYLCASSGFGTSVPGYTFGSGTRLTVV.

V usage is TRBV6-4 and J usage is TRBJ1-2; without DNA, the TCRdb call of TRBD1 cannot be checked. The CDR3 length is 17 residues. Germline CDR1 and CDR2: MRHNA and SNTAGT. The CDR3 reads CASSDSIPQSYAMGYTF.